This entry lists 25 T cell receptor beta chains sequenced from one sample in a study of technical replicates of blood from a handful of donors (dated 2017 in TCRdb). Library prep was done by the immunoSEQ multiplex PCR assay. Held by TCRdb, this immuneACCESS table contains in-frame sequences only and omits some clones. Under half of the omission traces to an unresolved V gene where checked; the cause of the rest is unknown. A total of some 74,000 clones appear in this sample, roughly 95% of them only once. The ten largest clones capture approximately 0.22% of the sample. The source material was T cells isolated from PBMCs. All receptors derive from a human donor in good health.

The genes are TRBV28 and TRBJ1-3, with a tentative D call TRBD1 (5 bases). The CDR3 loop spans 16 amino acids. In germline, CDR1 is MDHEN, CDR2 SYDVKM. V shed 4 bases and J shed 4 bases, with 17 bases lying between them. As DNA, the CDR3 is TGTGCCAGCAGTTCCAATCGGGGGGGTCCGGGAAACACCATATATTTT. It encodes CASSSNRGGPGNTIYF.

This chain joins TRBV27 and TRBJ1-3, with D unresolved. V dropped 4 bases and J dropped 3 bases, with 16 bases sitting between them. Germline V gene data show CDR1 as MNHEY and CDR2 as SMNVEV (reference sequence). This CDR3 comprises 16 residues. The CDR3 spells CASSSRGGSYGNTIYF. CDR3 coding DNA: TGTGCCAGCAGTTCCCGTGGAGGGTCTTATGGAAACACCATATATTTT.

V gene TRBV5-1 combines with J gene TRBJ2-6; the D is unclear. The CDR3 covers 15 residues. Germline V gene sequence: CDR1 SGHRS, CDR2 YFSETQ. V lost 5 bases and J lost 0, with 9 bases in between. CDR3 in DNA: TGCGCCAGCAGTACCACTATCTCTGGGGCCAACGTCCTGACTTTC. This translates into CASSTTISGANVLTF.

The chain has TRBV7-9 and TRBJ2-1; tentative D call: TRBD2 (7 bases). Per the germline V gene, CDR1 is SEHNR and CDR2 is FQNEAQ (reference sequence). Trimming stripped 3 bases from V and 7 bases from J, with 16 bases between. CDR3 size: 15 residues. The CDR3 loop reads CASSLGGGGLNEQFF. The CDR3 DNA is TGTGCCAGCAGCTTGGGAGGGGGTGGGTTGAATGAGCAGTTCTTC.

The chain employs TRBV28 and TRBJ2-1, with 12 bases matching TRBD2. This CDR3 has 15 residues. J lost 5 bases, V lost 5 bases, and 4 bases had no gene match. Germline lookup yields CDR1 MDHEN and CDR2 SYDVKM. Here the CDR3 reads CASSDLAGGNNEQFF. The CDR3, as DNA: TGTGCCAGCAGTGATCTAGCGGGAGGGAACAATGAGCAGTTCTTC.

This chain links TRBV13 with TRBJ2-2; possible D gene TRBD2, 5 bases. Germline lookup yields CDR1 PRHDT and CDR2 FYEKMQ (reference sequence). V dropped 3 bases and J dropped 8 bases, with 16 bases sitting between them. This CDR3 spans 15 amino acids. The CDR3 reads CASSFLVAPGGELFF. In DNA form, the CDR3 reads TGTGCCAGCAGCTTCCTTGTGGCGCCGGGGGGGGAGCTGTTTTTT. Combining the CDR3 with reference TRBV13 and TRBJ2-2 gives the whole variable domain AAGVIQSPRHLIKEKRETATLKCYPIPRHDTVYWYQQGPGQDPQFLISFYEKMQSDKGSIPDRFSAQQFSDYHSELNMSSLELGDSALYFCASSFLVAPGGELFFGEGSRLTVL.

V gene TRBV4-2 combines with J gene TRBJ2-7; 9 bases are shared with TRBD2. V shed 1 base, J shed 4 bases, and the junction held 11 bases outside the gene matches. From germline, CDR1 is LGHNA and CDR2 YNFKEQ. The CDR3 runs 17 residues. This CDR3 reads CASSQAGGTSSRYEQYF. The DNA of the CDR3 is TGTGCCAGCAGCCAAGCGGGGGGGACTAGCTCGAGGTACGAGCAGTACTTC.

As for this clone: A junction boundary mismatches the germline segment, possibly from a read error. The gene calls are TRBV25-1 and TRBJ1-1, with 7 bases fitting TRBD1. In germline, CDR1 is MGHDK, CDR2 SYGVNS. CDR3 length equals 12 residues. In DNA, the CDR3 is TGTGCCACCTTGACAGGGAAGGAGGCCTTTAGCTTT. This codes for CATLTGKEAFSF.

This clone was counted only a few times. V usage is TRBV6-4 and J usage is TRBJ2-2; TRBD2 might be the D (6 bases). The CDR3 has 15 residues. The V and J ends lost 0 bases and 5 bases respectively, with 10 bases between them. Germline CDR1 is MRHNA and CDR2 is SNTAGT. The CDR3 loop is CASSDSGDFTGELFF. As DNA, the CDR3 is TGTGCCAGCAGTGACTCCGGGGACTTTACCGGGGAGCTGTTTTTT.

This clone was observed a handful of times. The V gene is TRBV2, the J gene TRBJ2-7; possibly TRBD1 for D (5 bases). From germline, CDR1 is SNHLY and CDR2 FYNNEI. CDR3 size: 13 residues. Trimming pared 4 bases from V and 3 bases from J, leaving 10 bases between. CDR3 protein: CASSGQTGYEQYF. As DNA, the CDR3 is TGTGCCAGCAGTGGACAGACCGGCTACGAGCAGTACTTC.

The chain uses TRBV20-1 and TRBJ2-3; D is perhaps TRBD1 (6 bases). The CDR3 runs to 11 residues. Germline V lookup: CDR1 DFQATT, CDR2 SNEGSKA (reference sequence). V lost 5 bases, J lost 12 bases, and 15 bases lay in between. CDR3 sequence reads: CSAEDSTPQYF. The CDR3 nucleotides read TGCAGTGCTGAGGACAGCACGCCACAGTATTTT.

This clone occurred once. The CDR3, as DNA: TGTGCCAGCAGCAATACGGGGGGGCCGGGGTCCGGGGAGCTGTTTTTT. Protein product: CASSNTGGPGSGELFF. The rearrangement links TRBV11-2 to TRBJ2-2; TRBD2 agrees at 8 bases. CDR3 length equals 16 residues. Germline V CDR1 and CDR2: SGHAT, FQNNGV. J gave up 6 bases and V 5 bases, and 11 bases lay outside the gene matches.

The chain couples TRBV5-4 to TRBJ2-2; D is unresolved. The V and J ends lost 4 bases and 7 bases respectively, with 17 bases between them. Germline V lookup: CDR1 SGHNT, CDR2 YYREEE (reference sequence). The CDR3 extends over 15 amino acids. The CDR3 nucleotides are TGTGCCAGCAGCCCTCTCTCGGGTATTCGCGGGGAGCTGTTTTTT. It translates to CASSPLSGIRGELFF.

The chain combines TRBV7-6 with TRBJ1-1; 9 bases are a match to TRBD1. Germline-derived CDR1 and CDR2 are SGHVS and FNYEAQ. Trimming at V came to 7 bases and at J to 1 base, leaving 4 bases not matched to a gene. This CDR3 has 14 residues. CDR3 in amino acids: CASTKDRGNTEAFF. The DNA for the CDR3 is TGTGCCAGCACCAAGGACAGGGGGAACACTGAAGCTTTCTTT.

Details on this clone: The limits of the CDR3 on the DNA are not certain, so only TCRdb's listed CDR3 is given. The CDR3 reads CASSTSQTTQETQYF. This rearrangement joins TRBV28 to TRBJ2-5; the D call in the table, TRBD2, was not verified against the DNA. Counting both end residues, the CDR3 totals 15 amino acids. The germline CDR1 and CDR2 sequences are MDHEN and SYDVKM.

The V call is TRBV27, the J call TRBJ2-7; D is undetermined. Trimming left V 3 bases short and J 7 bases short, with 4 bases between. The CDR3 length is 10 residues. Germline CDR1 reads MNHEY; CDR2 reads SMNVEV (reference sequence). The CDR3 reads CASSLREQYF. CDR3 sequence (DNA): TGTGCCAGCAGTTTGCGTGAGCAGTACTTC.

J is TRBJ2-4 and V is TRBV11-2; no firm D call. Between the trimmed V and J ends, which lost 1 base and 4 bases, there was a span of 11 bases. The CDR3 covers 15 residues. Germline V CDR1 and CDR2: SGHAT, FQNNGV. CDR3 sequence (DNA): TGTGCCAGCAGCTTAGGCACCGGGTCTAAAAACATTCAGTACTTC. Protein sequence: CASSLGTGSKNIQYF.

The chain has TRBV6-1 and TRBJ1-2; TRBD1 agrees at 8 bases. Losses at the gene ends were 2 bases for V and 4 bases for J; bases not matched to a gene: 6. The CDR3 spans 15 residues. Germline-derived CDR1 and CDR2 are MNHNS and SASEGT. This CDR3 reads CASSEILTGGYGYTF. CDR3 in DNA: TGTGCCAGCAGTGAAATTCTCACAGGGGGCTATGGCTACACCTTC.

The chain has TRBV2 and TRBJ2-3, with D perhaps matching TRBD2 (6 bases). From germline, CDR1 is SNHLY and CDR2 FYNNEI. V dropped 4 bases and J dropped 7 bases, with 18 bases sitting between them. The CDR3 is made up of 15 amino acids. CDR3 amino acids: CASSAEGSSRYTQYF. As DNA, the CDR3 is TGTGCCAGCAGTGCGGAGGGTTCCTCACGTTATACGCAGTATTTT.

This chain connects TRBV5-4 to TRBJ2-5, with 8 bases aligning to TRBD2. Looked up from germline, CDR1 is SGHNT and CDR2 is YYREEE (reference sequence). The CDR3 is made up of 16 amino acids. With V trimmed by 3 bases and J by 4 bases, 11 bases remained unmatched. The CDR3 here is CASSYTGLVAPETQYF. In nucleotides, the CDR3 is TGTGCCAGCAGCTATACGGGACTAGTGGCCCCAGAGACCCAGTACTTC. Filled out from reference TRBV5-4 and TRBJ2-5, the complete variable domain reads ETGVTQSPTHLIKTRGQQVTLRCSSQSGHNTVSWYQQALGQGPQFIFQYYREEENGRGNFPPRFSGLQFPNYSSELNVNALELDDSALYLCASSYTGLVAPETQYFGPGTRLLVL.

V usage is TRBV7-6 and J usage is TRBJ2-7; 13 nucleotides line up with TRBD2. Germline CDR1 SGHVS, CDR2 FNYEAQ. CDR3 length equals 14 residues. Germline trimming cut 2 bases from V and 9 bases from J; bases unmatched to any gene: 4. The CDR3 DNA follows: TGTGCCAGCAGCTTAAAACTAGCGGGGGGGGTGCAGTACTTC. Encoded protein: CASSLKLAGGVQYF.

The chain joins TRBV28 to TRBJ2-1, with unresolved D. Germline V gene data show CDR1 as MDHEN and CDR2 as SYDVKM. The CDR3 has 11 residues. Trimming took 4 bases from V and 8 from J, leaving 6 bases between them. CDR3 in amino acids: CASSSSYEQFF. The CDR3 nucleotides read TGTGCCAGCAGTTCCTCCTATGAGCAGTTCTTC.

This clone was detected once. The CDR3 spells CACDRGESPLHF. DNA of the CDR3: TGTGCCTGTGACAGGGGGGAATCACCCCTCCACTTT. The J gene is TRBJ1-6, the V gene TRBV30; 9 nucleotides match TRBD1. Germline trimming cut 6 bases from V and 10 bases from J; bases unmatched to any gene: 4. The CDR3 has 12 residues. Per the germline V gene, CDR1 is GTSNPN and CDR2 is SVGIG (reference sequence).

This chain uses TRBV5-4 with TRBJ2-7, with D possibly TRBD2 on 5 matching bases. V lost 4 bases and J 5 bases, leaving 19 bases between the germline ends. CDR1 and CDR2 from the germline V gene are SGHNT and YYREEE (reference sequence). This CDR3 comprises 15 residues. The CDR3 sequence: CASSGGLLTQDEQYF. CDR3 nucleotides: TGTGCCAGCAGCGGCGGGCTTCTCACACAAGACGAGCAGTACTTC.

This CDR3 reads CAISESLGDGYTF. CDR3 DNA: TGTGCCATCAGTGAGTCCCTAGGGGATGGCTACACCTTC. The rearrangement uses TRBV10-3 and TRBJ1-2; D possibly corresponds to TRBD1 (5 bases). This CDR3 comprises 13 residues. The V and J ends lost 0 bases and 6 bases respectively, with 8 bases between them. Germline V CDR1 and CDR2: ENHRY, SYGVKD.